A single sample gave rise to the 7 T cell receptor beta chains below, sequenced in a study of cytomegalovirus exposure and HLA in healthy donors. It was with 60 Vbeta and 13 Jbeta primers that the PCR ran. Repertoires were generated with immunoSEQ multiplex PCR, while TCRdb's copy carries only in-frame clones and drops some. Of fewer than 150,000 clones listed, roughly 76% are singletons. Sequenced sample: PBMCs. These receptor sequences come from a female donor in good health and CMV-seronegative.

This chain uses TRBV28 with TRBJ2-2; D remains unclear. The V and J ends lost 2 bases and 4 bases respectively, with 5 bases between them. CDR1 is MDHEN, CDR2 SYDVKM, per germline. There are 13 residues in the CDR3. CDR3 nucleotide sequence: TGTGCCAGCAGTTTACCCGTCACCGGGGAGCTGTTTTTT. Protein sequence: CASSLPVTGELFF.

V usage is TRBV6-6 and J usage is TRBJ1-1; tentatively, D is TRBD1 (5 bases). The CDR3 contains 16 residues. CDR1 is MNHNY and CDR2 is SVGAGI in the germline V gene (reference sequence). Trimming took off 5 bases at V and 1 base at J, with 17 bases between the two ends. CDR3 nucleotide sequence: TGTGCCAGCAGTAGAATGACCGGGCAGGGGAACACTGAAGCTTTCTTT. Amino acid sequence: CASSRMTGQGNTEAFF.

The chain couples TRBV5-6 to TRBJ1-4; weak D call: TRBD1 (6 bases). CDR1 and CDR2 (germline): SGHDT, YYEEEE. This CDR3 is built from 14 residues. Trimming removed 4 bases from V and 7 bases from J, with 14 bases in between. The DNA for the CDR3 is TGTGCCAGCAGCGTGCAGGGGCTAGGTGAAAAACTGTTTTTT. This gives the protein CASSVQGLGEKLFF.

This sequence joins TRBV4-1 and TRBJ2-2; weak D call: TRBD1 (6 bases). CDR1 is MGHRA and CDR2 is YSYEKL in the germline V gene. Trimming left V 1 base short and J 6 bases short, with 9 bases between. This CDR3 comprises 14 residues. CDR3: CASSQGQEPGELFF. CDR3 nucleotide sequence: TGCGCCAGCAGCCAAGGACAGGAGCCCGGGGAGCTGTTTTTT.

The CDR3 sequence is CANPGGVSGANVLTF. CDR3 nucleotide sequence: TGTGCCAACCCGGGAGGGGTTTCTGGGGCCAACGTCCTGACTTTC. The V call is TRBV5-8, the J call TRBJ2-6, with TRBD2 matching 8 bases. CDR3 length: 15 residues. The V and J ends lost 9 bases and 1 base, in that order; junction bases with no gene match: 6. Looked up from germline, CDR1 is SGHTS and CDR2 is YDEGEE.

V and J are TRBV19 and TRBJ2-5; TRBD1 aligns across 7 bases. V shed 7 bases, J shed 2 bases, and the junction held 7 bases outside the gene matches. This CDR3 is built from 14 residues. Germline CDR1 is LNHDA and CDR2 is SQIVND (reference sequence). The CDR3 loop is CASNPDRRQETQYF. CDR3 DNA: TGTGCCAGTAATCCGGACAGGCGACAAGAGACCCAGTACTTC.

This clone has only a few counts. The chain carries TRBV5-6 and TRBJ2-3; 10 nucleotides match TRBD2. The CDR3 has 16 amino acids. Germline CDR1 and CDR2: SGHDT and YYEEEE. V shed 2 bases and J 6 bases; nucleotides not matched to a gene: 9. This chain's CDR3 is CASSLGASGRSDTQYF. CDR3 sequence (DNA): TGTGCCAGCAGCTTAGGGGCTAGCGGGAGATCTGATACGCAGTATTTT. Using reference TRBV5-6 and TRBJ2-3 for the parts outside the CDR3, the full variable domain is DAGVTQSPTHLIKTRGQQVTLRCSPKSGHDTVSWYQQALGQGPQFIFQYYEEEERQRGNFPDRFSGHQFPNYSSELNVNALLLGDSALYLCASSLGASGRSDTQYFGPGTRLTVL.